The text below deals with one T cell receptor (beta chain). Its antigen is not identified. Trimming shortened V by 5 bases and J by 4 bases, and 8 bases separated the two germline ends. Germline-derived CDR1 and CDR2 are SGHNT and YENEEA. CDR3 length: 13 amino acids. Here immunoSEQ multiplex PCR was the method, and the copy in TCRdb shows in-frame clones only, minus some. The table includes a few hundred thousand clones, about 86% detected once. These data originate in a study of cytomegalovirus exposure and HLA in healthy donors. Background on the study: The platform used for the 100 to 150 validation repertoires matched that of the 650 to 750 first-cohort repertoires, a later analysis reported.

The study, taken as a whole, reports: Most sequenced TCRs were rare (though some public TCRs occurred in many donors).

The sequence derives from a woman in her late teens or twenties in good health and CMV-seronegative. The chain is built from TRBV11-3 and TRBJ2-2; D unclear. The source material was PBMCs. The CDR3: CASSAWSTGELFF. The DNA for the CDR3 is TGTGCCAGCAGCGCCTGGAGCACCGGGGAGCTGTTTTTT.